Below, 8 T cell receptor beta chains from the same sample are listed, as sequenced in a study of CD8 T cells in Susac syndrome. Roughly 0.45 to 1 ug RNA was reverse transcribed with random hexamers. TCRdb redid the calling of the immunoSEQ multiplex PCR reads with MiXCR, one entry per CDR3 protein. The repertoire has approximately 130,000 distinct CDR3 sequences, 91% of them found once; the top ten carry approximately 0.24%. Source material: CD8+ T cells from PBMCs. Receptors originate from a human donor with multiple sclerosis.

Here the CDR3 DNA reads TGCGCCAGCAGCCAAGGCGGGATGAACACTGAAGCTTTCTTT. Its protein product is CASSQGGMNTEAFF. The chain has TRBV4-1 and TRBJ1-1; no clear D gene. The CDR3 is made up of 14 amino acids. The ends were cut back, 1 base at V and 0 bases at J, with 6 bases in the middle. Germline V gene sequence: CDR1 MGHRA, CDR2 YSYEKL.

The gene calls are TRBV5-6 and TRBJ2-1; a possible D gene is TRBD2 (5 bases). The CDR3 runs 16 residues. With 4 bases removed from V and 5 bases from J, the gap between germline ends came to 19 bases. CDR1 and CDR2 from the germline V gene are SGHDT and YYEEEE. The CDR3 DNA reads as TGTGCCAGCAGCCTCCCTGGCGGGCCTCAACACAATGAGCAGTTCTTC. Translating it yields CASSLPGGPQHNEQFF.

The rearrangement joins TRBV25-1 to TRBJ1-6, with no clear D. Between the trimmed V and J ends, which lost 4 bases and 0 bases, there was a span of 10 bases. Germline-derived CDR1 and CDR2 are MGHDK and SYGVNS. The CDR3 consists of 16 residues. The CDR3 reads CASSAPSGSYNSPLHF. As DNA, the CDR3 is TGTGCCAGCAGTGCCCCGTCGGGCTCCTATAATTCACCCCTCCACTTT. The full variable domain, its missing parts supplied by reference TRBV25-1 and TRBJ1-6, is EADIYQTPRYLVIGTGKKITLECSQTMGHDKMYWYQQDPGMELHLIHYSYGVNSTEKGDLSSESTVSRIRTEHFPLTLESARPSHTSQYLCASSAPSGSYNSPLHFGNGTRLTVT.

This sequence joins TRBV13 and TRBJ1-1; possibly TRBD1 for D (6 bases). The CDR3 extends over 14 amino acids. Trimming left V 5 bases short and J 0 bases short, with 10 bases between. Germline V gene data show CDR1 as PRHDT and CDR2 as FYEKMQ (reference sequence). The chain's CDR3 is CASSSGTLNTEAFF. The CDR3 bases are TGTGCCAGCAGCAGCGGGACACTGAACACTGAAGCTTTCTTT.

V and J are TRBV7-9 and TRBJ1-5, with 8 nucleotides matching TRBD1. The CDR3 spans 13 residues. CDR1 is SEHNR and CDR2 is FQNEAQ in the germline V gene (reference sequence). The ends lost 4 bases at V and 7 bases at J; junction bases unmatched: 3. The CDR3 protein is CASSSDRAQPQHF. The CDR3 DNA reads as TGTGCCAGCAGCTCGGACAGGGCCCAGCCCCAGCATTTT.

The chain uses TRBV20-1 and TRBJ2-3; 15 nucleotides align to TRBD2. The CDR3 spans 19 residues. The V gene's germline CDR1 is DFQATT and CDR2 SNEGSKA (reference sequence). Trimming cost V 3 bases and J 1 base; bases outside gene matches: 11. CDR3 nucleotide sequence: TGCAGTGCTAGGGACAAGGGACTAGCGGGAGGAAAGGGCACAGATACGCAGTATTTT. Its protein product is CSARDKGLAGGKGTDTQYF.

The rearrangement links TRBV12-3 or TRBV12-4 to TRBJ2-5; TRBD1 aligns across 8 bases. The length of the CDR3 is 13 residues. The trim removed 6 bases at V and 6 bases at J, leaving 6 bases unmatched. The CDR3 region is CASRPDREKTQYF. CDR3 DNA: TGTGCCAGCAGGCCGGACAGGGAAAAGACCCAGTACTTC.

The chain employs TRBV29-1 and TRBJ2-2; D is unclear. Germline values: CDR1 SQVTM, CDR2 ANQGSEA. This CDR3 spans 10 amino acids. V shed 7 bases and J shed 7 bases, with 7 bases lying between them. DNA for the CDR3: TGCAGCGCTCGTAACGGGGAGCTGTTTTTT. Protein product: CSARNGELFF.